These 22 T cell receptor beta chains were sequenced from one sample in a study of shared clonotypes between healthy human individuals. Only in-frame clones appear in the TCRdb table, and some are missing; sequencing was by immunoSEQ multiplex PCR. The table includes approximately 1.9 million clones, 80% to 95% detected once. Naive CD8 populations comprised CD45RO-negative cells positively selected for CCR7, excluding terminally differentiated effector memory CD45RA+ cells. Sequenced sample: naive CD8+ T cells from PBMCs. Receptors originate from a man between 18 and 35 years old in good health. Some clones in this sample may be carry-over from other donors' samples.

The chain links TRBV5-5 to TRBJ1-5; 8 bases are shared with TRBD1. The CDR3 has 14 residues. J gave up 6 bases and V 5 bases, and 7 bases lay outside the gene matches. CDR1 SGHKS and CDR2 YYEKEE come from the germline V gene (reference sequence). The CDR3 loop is CASRPDRGSQPQHF. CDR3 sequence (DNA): TGTGCCAGCAGACCAGACAGGGGCTCTCAGCCCCAGCATTTT.

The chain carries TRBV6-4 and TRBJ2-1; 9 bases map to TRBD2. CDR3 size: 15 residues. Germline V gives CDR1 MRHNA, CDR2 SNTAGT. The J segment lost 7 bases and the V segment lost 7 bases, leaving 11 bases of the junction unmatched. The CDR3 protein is CASILNSGRGNEQFF. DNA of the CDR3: TGTGCCAGCATTTTGAATAGCGGGAGAGGGAATGAGCAGTTCTTC.

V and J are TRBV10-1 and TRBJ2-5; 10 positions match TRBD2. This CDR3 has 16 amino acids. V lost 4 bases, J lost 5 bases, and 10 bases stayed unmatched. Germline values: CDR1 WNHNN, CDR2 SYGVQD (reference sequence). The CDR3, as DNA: TGCGCCAGCAGTGTGGGAAGGACTAGCGGAAGGGAGACCCAGTACTTC. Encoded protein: CASSVGRTSGRETQYF.

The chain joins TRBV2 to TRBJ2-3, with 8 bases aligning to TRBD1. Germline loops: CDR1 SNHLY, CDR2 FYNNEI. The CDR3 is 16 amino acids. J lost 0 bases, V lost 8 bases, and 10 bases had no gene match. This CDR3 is CASRGQGQSSTDTQYF. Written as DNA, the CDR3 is TGTGCCAGCCGTGGACAGGGTCAAAGCAGCACAGATACGCAGTATTTT.

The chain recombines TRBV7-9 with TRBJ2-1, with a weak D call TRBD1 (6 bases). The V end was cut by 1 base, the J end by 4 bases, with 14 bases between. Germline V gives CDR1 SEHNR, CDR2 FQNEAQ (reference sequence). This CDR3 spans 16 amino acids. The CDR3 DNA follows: TGTGCCAGCAGCTTAGGGCACGGACAGACATACAATGAGCAGTTCTTC. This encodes CASSLGHGQTYNEQFF.

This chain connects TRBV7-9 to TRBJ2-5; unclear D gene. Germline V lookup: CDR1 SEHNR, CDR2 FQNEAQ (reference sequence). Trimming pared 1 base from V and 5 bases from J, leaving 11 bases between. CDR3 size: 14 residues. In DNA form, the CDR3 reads TGTGCCAGCAGCTTAGTTGGCTACGGGGAGACCCAGTACTTC. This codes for CASSLVGYGETQYF.

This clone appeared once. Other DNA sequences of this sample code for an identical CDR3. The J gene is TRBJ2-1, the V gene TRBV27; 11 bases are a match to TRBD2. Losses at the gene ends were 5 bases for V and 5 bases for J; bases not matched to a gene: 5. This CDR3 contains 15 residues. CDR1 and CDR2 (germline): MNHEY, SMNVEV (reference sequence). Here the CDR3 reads CASSPGTSGNNEQFF. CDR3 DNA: TGTGCCAGCAGTCCTGGGACTAGCGGAAACAATGAGCAGTTCTTC.

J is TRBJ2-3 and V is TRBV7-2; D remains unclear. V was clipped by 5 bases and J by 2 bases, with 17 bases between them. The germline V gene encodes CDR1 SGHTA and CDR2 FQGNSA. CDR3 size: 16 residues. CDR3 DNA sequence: TGTGCCAGCAGCCCTGGTAGGGCTACCTACACAGATACGCAGTATTTT. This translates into CASSPGRATYTDTQYF.

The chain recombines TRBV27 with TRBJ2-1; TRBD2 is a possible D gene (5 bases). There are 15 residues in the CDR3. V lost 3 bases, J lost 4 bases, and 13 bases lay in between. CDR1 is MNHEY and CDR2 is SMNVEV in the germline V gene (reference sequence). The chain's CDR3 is CASSFSETSYNEQFF. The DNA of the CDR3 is TGTGCCAGCAGTTTTAGCGAAACTTCATACAATGAGCAGTTCTTC.

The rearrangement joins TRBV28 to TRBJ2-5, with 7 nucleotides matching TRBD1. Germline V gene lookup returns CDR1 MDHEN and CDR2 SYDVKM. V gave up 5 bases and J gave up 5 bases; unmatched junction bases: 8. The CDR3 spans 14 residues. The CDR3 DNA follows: TGTGCCAGCAGTCCGATACAGGGGTTTGAGACCCAGTACTTC. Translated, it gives CASSPIQGFETQYF.

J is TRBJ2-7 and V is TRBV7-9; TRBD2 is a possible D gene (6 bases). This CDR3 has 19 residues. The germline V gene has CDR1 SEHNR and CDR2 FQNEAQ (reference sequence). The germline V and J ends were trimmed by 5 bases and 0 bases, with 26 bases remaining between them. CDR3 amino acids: CASSPQAGWGPGFSYEQYF. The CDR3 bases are TGTGCCAGCAGCCCCCAAGCGGGCTGGGGACCGGGTTTCTCCTACGAGCAGTACTTC.

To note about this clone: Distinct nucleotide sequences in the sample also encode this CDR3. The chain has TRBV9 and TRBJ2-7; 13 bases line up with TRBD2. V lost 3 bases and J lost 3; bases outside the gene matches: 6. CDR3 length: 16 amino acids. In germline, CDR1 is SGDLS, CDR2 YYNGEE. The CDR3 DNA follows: TGTGCCAGCAGCGCCCTAGGACTAGCGGGAGTCTACGAGCAGTACTTC. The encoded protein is CASSALGLAGVYEQYF.

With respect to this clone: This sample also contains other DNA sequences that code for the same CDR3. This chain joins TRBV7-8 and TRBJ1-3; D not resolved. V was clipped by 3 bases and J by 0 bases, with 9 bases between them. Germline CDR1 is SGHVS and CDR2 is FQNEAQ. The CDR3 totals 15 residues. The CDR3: CASSLSGISGNTIYF. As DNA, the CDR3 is TGTGCCAGCAGCTTGTCTGGGATCTCTGGAAACACCATATATTTT.

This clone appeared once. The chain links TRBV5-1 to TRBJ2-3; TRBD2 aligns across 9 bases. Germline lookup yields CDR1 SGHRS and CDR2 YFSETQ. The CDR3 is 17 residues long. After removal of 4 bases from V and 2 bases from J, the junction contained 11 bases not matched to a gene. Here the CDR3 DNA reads TGCGCCAGCAGCAGGCCAGGGCGGGAGGGCCACACAGATACGCAGTATTTT. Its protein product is CASSRPGREGHTDTQYF.

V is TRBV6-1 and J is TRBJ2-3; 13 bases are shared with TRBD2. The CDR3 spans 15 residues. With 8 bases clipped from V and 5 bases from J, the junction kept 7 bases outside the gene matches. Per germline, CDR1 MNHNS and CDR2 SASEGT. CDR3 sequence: CASGGLAGLGDTQYF. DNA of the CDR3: TGTGCCAGCGGGGGACTAGCGGGGCTGGGAGATACGCAGTATTTT.

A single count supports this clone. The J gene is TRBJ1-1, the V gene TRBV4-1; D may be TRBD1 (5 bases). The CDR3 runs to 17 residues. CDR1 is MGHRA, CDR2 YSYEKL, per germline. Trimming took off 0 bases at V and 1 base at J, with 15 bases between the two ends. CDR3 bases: TGCGCCAGCAGCCAAGAACCCTGGGGGGGAACGAACACTGAAGCTTTCTTT. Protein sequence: CASSQEPWGGTNTEAFF.

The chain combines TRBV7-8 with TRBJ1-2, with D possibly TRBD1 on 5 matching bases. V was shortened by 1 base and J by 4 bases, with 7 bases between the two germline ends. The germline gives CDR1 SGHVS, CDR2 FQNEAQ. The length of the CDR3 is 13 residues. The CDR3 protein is CASSLDRLYGYTF. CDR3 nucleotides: TGTGCCAGCAGCTTAGACAGGCTCTATGGCTACACCTTC.

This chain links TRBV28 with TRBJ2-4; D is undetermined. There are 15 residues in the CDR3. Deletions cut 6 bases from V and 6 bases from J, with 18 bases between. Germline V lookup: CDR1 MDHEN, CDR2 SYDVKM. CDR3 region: CASSPALALLNIQYF. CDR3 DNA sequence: TGTGCCAGCAGCCCAGCCCTTGCGTTATTAAACATTCAGTACTTC. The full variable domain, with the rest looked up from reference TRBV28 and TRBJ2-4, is DVKVTQSSRYLVKRTGEKVFLECVQDMDHENMFWYRQDPGLGLRLIYFSYDVKMKEKGDIPEGYSVSREKKERFSLILESASTNQTSMYLCASSPALALLNIQYFGAGTRLSVL.

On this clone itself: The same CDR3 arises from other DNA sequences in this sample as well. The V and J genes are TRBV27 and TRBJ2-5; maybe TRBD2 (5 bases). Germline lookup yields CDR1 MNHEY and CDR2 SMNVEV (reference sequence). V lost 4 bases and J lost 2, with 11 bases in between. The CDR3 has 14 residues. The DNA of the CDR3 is TGTGCCAGCAGTTCACGGACGGGGCAAGAGACCCAGTACTTC. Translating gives CASSSRTGQETQYF.

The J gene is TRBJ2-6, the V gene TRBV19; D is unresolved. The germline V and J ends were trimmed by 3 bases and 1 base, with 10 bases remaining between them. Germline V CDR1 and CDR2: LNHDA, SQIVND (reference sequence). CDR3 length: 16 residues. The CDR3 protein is CASSIISGSGANVLTF. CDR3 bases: TGTGCCAGTAGTATTATTTCTGGGTCTGGGGCCAACGTCCTGACTTTC.

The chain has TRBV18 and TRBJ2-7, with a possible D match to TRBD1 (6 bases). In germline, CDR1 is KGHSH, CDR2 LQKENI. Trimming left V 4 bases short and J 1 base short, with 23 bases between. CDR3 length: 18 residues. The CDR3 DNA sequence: TGTGCCAGCTCACTACAGGGATGGCCCGACACTATATCCTACGAGCAGTACTTC. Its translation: CASSLQGWPDTISYEQYF.

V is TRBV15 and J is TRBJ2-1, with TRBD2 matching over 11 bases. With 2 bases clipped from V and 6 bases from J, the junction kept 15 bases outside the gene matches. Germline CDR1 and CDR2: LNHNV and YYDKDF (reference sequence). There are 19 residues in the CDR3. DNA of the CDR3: TGTGCCACCAGCAGATTACCCAAACTAGCGGGAGACATTGGCAATGAGCAGTTCTTC. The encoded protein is CATSRLPKLAGDIGNEQFF.